This T cell receptor beta chain was sequenced for a study of shared clonotypes between healthy human individuals. The naive CD8 subset, CD45RO-negative cells positively selected for CCR7, excluded terminally differentiated effector memory CD45RA+ cells. Measured with immunoSEQ multiplex PCR; TCRdb has only the in-frame clones, and not every one. Here the sample spans roughly 1,800,000 clones, about 95% being singletons. The TCR was taken from a man aged 18 to 29 in good health. Input material: naive CD8+ T cells sorted from blood.

In DNA form, the CDR3 reads TGTGCCAGCAGCCTTCGGGAGGGAGGGAACACTGAAGCTTTCTTT. Its protein is CASSLREGGNTEAFF. The V and J genes are TRBV7-6 and TRBJ1-1; no reliable D call. In germline, CDR1 is SGHVS, CDR2 FNYEAQ. Trimming took off 5 bases at V and 1 base at J, with 14 bases between the two ends. The CDR3 is made up of 15 amino acids.